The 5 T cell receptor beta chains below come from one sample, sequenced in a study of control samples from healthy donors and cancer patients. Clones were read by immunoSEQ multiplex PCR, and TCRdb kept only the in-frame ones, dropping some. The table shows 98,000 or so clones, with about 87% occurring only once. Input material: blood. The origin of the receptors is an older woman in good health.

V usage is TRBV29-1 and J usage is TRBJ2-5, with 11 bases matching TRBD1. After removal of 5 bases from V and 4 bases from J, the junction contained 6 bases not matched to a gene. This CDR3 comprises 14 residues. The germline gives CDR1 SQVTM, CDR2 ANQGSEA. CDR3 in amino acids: CSVTGTGGSETQYF. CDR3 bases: TGCAGCGTTACCGGGACAGGGGGATCAGAGACCCAGTACTTC. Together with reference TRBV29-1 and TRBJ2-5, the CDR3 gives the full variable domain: SAVISQKPSRDICQRGTSLTIQCQVDSQVTMMFWYRQQPGQSLTLIATANQGSEATYESGFVIDKFPISRPNLTFSTLTVSNMSPEDSSIYLCSVTGTGGSETQYFGPGTRLLVL.

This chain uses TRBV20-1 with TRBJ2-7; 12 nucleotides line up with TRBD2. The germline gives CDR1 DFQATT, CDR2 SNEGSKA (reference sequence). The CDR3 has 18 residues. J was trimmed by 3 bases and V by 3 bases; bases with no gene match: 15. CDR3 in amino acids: CSASLPGLAGGGGYEQYF. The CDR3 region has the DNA TGCAGTGCTAGTTTACCGGGACTAGCGGGCGGGGGAGGCTACGAGCAGTACTTC.

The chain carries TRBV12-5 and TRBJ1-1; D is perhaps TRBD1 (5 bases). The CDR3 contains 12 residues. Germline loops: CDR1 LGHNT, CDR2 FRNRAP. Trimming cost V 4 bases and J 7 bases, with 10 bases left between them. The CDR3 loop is CASGSWGGEAFF. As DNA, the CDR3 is TGTGCTAGTGGTTCTTGGGGGGGTGAAGCTTTCTTT.

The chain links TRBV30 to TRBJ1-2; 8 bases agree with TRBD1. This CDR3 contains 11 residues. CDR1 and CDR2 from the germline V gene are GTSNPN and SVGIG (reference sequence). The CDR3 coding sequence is TGTGCTGACAGACAGGGGATGCTCTACACCTTC. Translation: CADRQGMLYTF.

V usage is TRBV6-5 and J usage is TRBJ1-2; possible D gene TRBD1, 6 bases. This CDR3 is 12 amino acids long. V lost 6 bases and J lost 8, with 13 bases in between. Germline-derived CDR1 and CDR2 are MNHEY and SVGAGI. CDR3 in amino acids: CASRRSGTGYTF. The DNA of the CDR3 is TGTGCCAGCAGGCGTTCCGGGACAGGCTACACCTTC.